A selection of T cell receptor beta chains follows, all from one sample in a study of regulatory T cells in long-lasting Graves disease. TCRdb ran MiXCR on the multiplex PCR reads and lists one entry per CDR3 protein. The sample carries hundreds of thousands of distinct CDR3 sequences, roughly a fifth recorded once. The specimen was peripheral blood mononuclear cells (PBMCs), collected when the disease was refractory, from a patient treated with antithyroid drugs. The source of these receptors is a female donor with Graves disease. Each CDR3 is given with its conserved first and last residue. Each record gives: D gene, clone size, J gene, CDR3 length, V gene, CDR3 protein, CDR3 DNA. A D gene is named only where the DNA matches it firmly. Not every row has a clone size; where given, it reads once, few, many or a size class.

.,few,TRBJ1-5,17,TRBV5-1,CASSLGLSGLPDQPQHF,TGCGCCAGCAGCTTGGGGCTCTCAGGTTTGCCCGATCAGCCCCAGCATTTT
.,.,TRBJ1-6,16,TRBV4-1,CASSQEGTAWNSPLHF,TGCGCCAGCAGCCAAGAGGGGACGGCCTGGAATTCACCCCTCCACTTT
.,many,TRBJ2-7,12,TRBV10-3,CAISNTNYEQYF,TGTGCCATCAGTAACACAAACTACGAGCAGTACTTC
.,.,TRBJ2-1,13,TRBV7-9,CASSLVPNNEQFF,TGTGCCAGCAGCTTAGTGCCGAACAATGAGCAGTTCTTC
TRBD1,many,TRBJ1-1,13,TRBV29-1,CSAQGQANTEAFF,TGCAGCGCTCAGGGACAGGCGAACACTGAAGCTTTCTTT
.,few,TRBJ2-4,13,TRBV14,CASSQAGANIQYF,TGTGCCAGCAGCCAAGCAGGGGCGAACATTCAGTACTTC
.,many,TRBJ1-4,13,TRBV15,CATSRGGGEKLFF,TGTGCCACCAGCAGAGGGGGGGGGGAAAAACTGTTTTTT
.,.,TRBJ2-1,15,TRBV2,CASSDQAGYYNEQFF,TGTGCCAGCAGTGACCAAGCGGGCTATTACAATGAGCAGTTCTTC
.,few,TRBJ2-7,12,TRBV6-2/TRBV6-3,CASNYGLYEQYF,TGTGCCAGCAATTACGGGCTTTACGAGCAGTACTTC
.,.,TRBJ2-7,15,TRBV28,CASSLPGVGSYEQYF,TGTGCCAGCAGTTTGCCCGGGGTGGGTTCCTACGAGCAGTACTTC
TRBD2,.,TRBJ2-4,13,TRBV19,CASDESGGNIQYF,TGTGCCAGCGACGAAAGCGGGGGAAACATTCAGTACTTC
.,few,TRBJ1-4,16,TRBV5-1,CASSLGADSTNEKLFF,TGCGCCAGCAGCTTGGGGGCGGACTCAACTAATGAAAAACTGTTTTTT
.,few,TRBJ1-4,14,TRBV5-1,CASSGGGINEKLFF,TGCGCCAGCAGCGGAGGAGGAATTAATGAAAAACTGTTTTTT
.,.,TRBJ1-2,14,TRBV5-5,CASRRPGGVYGYTF,TGTGCCAGCAGAAGACCTGGGGGCGTGTATGGCTACACCTTC
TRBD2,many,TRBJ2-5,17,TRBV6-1,CASSGNPGLASGETQYF,TGTGCCAGCAGTGGGAACCCGGGACTAGCGTCAGGAGAGACCCAGTACTTC
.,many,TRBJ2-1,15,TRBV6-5,CASSYSGGSYNEQFF,TGTGCCAGCAGTTACAGCGGAGGCTCCTACAATGAGCAGTTCTTC